The rows below give T cell receptor beta chains drawn from one sample of a study of cytomegalovirus exposure and HLA in healthy donors. The assay was immunoSEQ multiplex PCR, and TCRdb's table has in-frame clones only and misses some. Recorded for this sample: approximately 58,000 clones. Sequenced sample: PBMCs. Every receptor here comes from a woman aged 18-29 years in good health and CMV-seronegative. CDR3s include the opening cysteine and the closing phenylalanine or tryptophan. Each record gives: J gene, D gene, V gene, CDR3 protein. D genes are given only for firm matches.

J gene: TRBJ1-2; D gene: -; V gene: TRBV25-1; CDR3 protein: CASSEGGLGGIDGYTF
J gene: TRBJ1-1; D gene: TRBD1; V gene: TRBV18; CDR3 protein: CASRGQGVALPNTEAFF
J gene: TRBJ1-2; D gene: -; V gene: TRBV5-3; CDR3 protein: CARSPLPALNYGYTF
J gene: TRBJ1-1; D gene: -; V gene: TRBV5-4; CDR3 protein: CASSSMNTEAFF
J gene: TRBJ2-3; D gene: -; V gene: TRBV13; CDR3 protein: CASSRFGTGTDTQYF
J gene: TRBJ2-3; D gene: TRBD2; V gene: TRBV6-1; CDR3 protein: CASSDAGGADTQYF
J gene: TRBJ2-7; D gene: TRBD1; V gene: TRBV5-1; CDR3 protein: CASSLPGTGNYEQYF
J gene: TRBJ1-1; D gene: -; V gene: TRBV11-2; CDR3 protein: CASRDDRMNTEAFF
J gene: TRBJ1-2; D gene: -; V gene: TRBV6-5; CDR3 protein: CASSYRRSEVYYGYTF
J gene: TRBJ2-3; D gene: -; V gene: TRBV25-1; CDR3 protein: CASSQGRIANTQYF
J gene: TRBJ1-2; D gene: TRBD1; V gene: TRBV14; CDR3 protein: CASSRTGQGGYGYTF
J gene: TRBJ2-7; D gene: TRBD2; V gene: TRBV6-5; CDR3 protein: CASSYGTSGHYEQYF
J gene: TRBJ2-7; D gene: TRBD1; V gene: TRBV5-4; CDR3 protein: CASSLTGGYEQYF
J gene: TRBJ2-5; D gene: TRBD2; V gene: TRBV5-1; CDR3 protein: CASSFGSGGTRETQYF
J gene: TRBJ2-5; D gene: -; V gene: TRBV30; CDR3 protein: CAWSVPSQETQYF
J gene: TRBJ1-2; D gene: -; V gene: TRBV5-1; CDR3 protein: CASSLGGANYGYTF
J gene: TRBJ1-2; D gene: -; V gene: TRBV13; CDR3 protein: CASSLTGLSGYTF